One and the same sample provided the 9 T cell receptor beta chains below, sequenced in a study of vaccination and CD4 T cells after COVID-19. Their target antigens are unknown. The assay that was used to sequence DNA from cultured CD4+ T cells was the Oncomine TCR Beta short-read assay. TCRdb re-derived calls from the PCR reads in MiXCR, one entry per CDR3 protein. Of approximately 12,000 distinct CDR3 sequences in the sample, approximately 58% are singletons; the top ten hold around 7.8%. The treatment was: roughly ten-day PBMC culture with coronavirus spike peptide pools or control peptides (ViraFEST assay). Source material: CD4+ T cells from blood, cultured in vitro. Source of these receptors: a human donor who had recovered from COVID-19.

V is TRBV24-1 and J is TRBJ2-3, with D perhaps TRBD2 (7 bases). Trimming removed 2 bases from V and 0 bases from J, with 11 bases in between. The CDR3 totals 16 residues. Germline V gene sequence: CDR1 KGHDR, CDR2 SFDVKD. CDR3: CATSDWGGPSTDTQYF. CDR3 sequence (DNA): TGTGCCACCAGTGATTGGGGGGGCCCCAGCACAGATACGCAGTATTTT.

This clonotype was seen only a few times. The chain is built from TRBV11-2 and TRBJ1-5; 8 nucleotides align to TRBD1. From germline, CDR1 is SGHAT and CDR2 FQNNGV. This CDR3 spans 15 amino acids. Losses at the gene ends were 5 bases for V and 0 bases for J; bases not matched to a gene: 3. CDR3 sequence: CASSPGQGSNQPQHF. DNA of the CDR3: TGTGCCAGCAGCCCAGGACAGGGTAGCAATCAGCCCCAGCATTTT.

The rearrangement uses TRBV2 and TRBJ2-5; D unresolved. Germline CDR1 and CDR2: SNHLY and FYNNEI. This CDR3 is built from 14 residues. V dropped 2 bases and J dropped 4 bases, with 11 bases sitting between them. The chain's CDR3 is CASSENGYGETQYF. In DNA, the CDR3 is TGTGCCAGCAGTGAAAACGGGTATGGAGAGACCCAGTACTTC. The variable domain in full, completed from reference TRBV2 and TRBJ2-5, reads EPEVTQTPSHQVTQMGQEVILRCVPISNHLYFYWYRQILGQKVEFLVSFYNNEISEKSEIFDDQFSVERPDGSNFTLKIRSTKLEDSAMYFCASSENGYGETQYFGPGTRLLVL.

V usage is TRBV20-1 and J usage is TRBJ2-3; 10 bases align to TRBD2. CDR1 is DFQATT and CDR2 is SNEGSKA in the germline V gene (reference sequence). The CDR3 loop spans 16 amino acids. After removal of 3 bases from V and 3 bases from J, the junction contained 9 bases not matched to a gene. In DNA form, the CDR3 reads TGCAGTGCTAGGCGAGAAGCGGGAGGGCCAACAGATACGCAGTATTTT. This translates into CSARREAGGPTDTQYF.

The rearrangement uses TRBV15 and TRBJ1-2, with D possibly matching TRBD1 (5 bases). The CDR3 runs 14 residues. Between the trimmed V and J ends, which lost 0 bases and 6 bases, there was a span of 11 bases. The germline V gene encodes CDR1 LNHNV and CDR2 YYDKDF (reference sequence). The CDR3 is CATSRDLGGDGYTF. CDR3 coding DNA: TGTGCCACCAGCAGAGATTTAGGAGGGGATGGCTACACCTTC.

This chain joins TRBV7-9 and TRBJ1-5; TRBD1 is a possible D gene (6 bases). With 1 base removed from V and 6 bases from J, the gap between germline ends came to 16 bases. Germline CDR1 SEHNR, CDR2 FQNEAQ (reference sequence). This CDR3 spans 16 amino acids. The CDR3 sequence is CASSLGTQGIGQPQHF. CDR3 in DNA: TGTGCCAGCAGCTTAGGAACTCAGGGGATAGGTCAGCCCCAGCATTTT.

The table lists this clonotype with a few counts. The chain is built from TRBV20-1 and TRBJ2-7; D is unclear. With 3 bases removed from V and 3 bases from J, the gap between germline ends came to 6 bases. Germline V CDR1 and CDR2: DFQATT, SNEGSKA (reference sequence). The CDR3 has 11 residues. This CDR3 is CSARRLYEQYF. CDR3 DNA: TGCAGTGCTAGGAGACTCTACGAGCAGTACTTC.

CDR3 residues: CASSLSISRGTEQFF. The CDR3 nucleotides read TGTGCCAGCAGTTTATCTATTTCGCGGGGTACGGAGCAGTTCTTC. This chain connects TRBV12-3 or TRBV12-4 to TRBJ2-1, with D perhaps TRBD2 (6 bases). V was clipped by 2 bases and J by 10 bases, with 18 bases between them. This CDR3 has 15 residues.

Judged by abundance, this clonotype is large. V gene TRBV6-1 combines with J gene TRBJ1-5; D not resolved. Per germline, CDR1 MNHNS and CDR2 SASEGT. This CDR3 contains 14 residues. V was cut by 6 bases and J by 0 bases, with 9 bases left in between. The CDR3, as DNA: TGTGCCAGCAGGAGCGACACTAGCAATCAGCCCCAGCATTTT. This gives the protein CASRSDTSNQPQHF.